This T cell receptor beta chain was sequenced in a study of cytomegalovirus exposure and HLA in healthy donors. Regarding the study as a whole: Many donors carried some public TCRs, although rarity characterized most TCR sequences.

Primers for the PCR totalled 60 Vbeta and 13 Jbeta. The data were produced by immunoSEQ multiplex PCR, yet TCRdb's version contains in-frame clones alone and is incomplete. The table includes 120,000 or so clones, more than 80% detected once. Germline trimming cut 2 bases from V and 7 bases from J; bases unmatched to any gene: 4. Germline CDR1 reads MNHNY; CDR2 reads SVGAGI (reference sequence). This CDR3 has 14 residues. About this clone itself: Its antigen is undetermined.

Sequencing was carried out using PBMCs. This chain joins TRBV6-6 and TRBJ2-1, with 8 bases lining up with TRBD1. The receptor was derived from a man in his thirties or forties in good health and CMV-seronegative. The DNA for the CDR3 is TGTGCCAGCAGTTACACCGACAGGGGAAATGAGCAGTTCTTC. Residues: CASSYTDRGNEQFF.